This T cell receptor (beta chain) derives from a study of T cell responses to AZD1222 COVID-19 vaccine. A note on this clone: What it binds is unknown.

Overall study findings and caveats: Donors skewed white British and female; clonal diversity was possibly underestimated. The breadth and depth of Spike-specific TCRs increased once two AZD1222 doses had been given.

The assay was immunoSEQ multiplex PCR, and TCRdb's table has in-frame clones only and misses some. The sample lists about 140,000 clones, roughly 93% occurring once. CDR3 length: 16 amino acids. The germline V gene encodes CDR1 MDHEN and CDR2 SYDVKM. Losses at the gene ends were 5 bases for V and 0 bases for J; bases not matched to a gene: 6. The genes are TRBV28 and TRBJ1-2, with TRBD1 matching 10 bases. The sequences come from peripheral blood, collected on day 0 of AZD1222 vaccination. The TCR originated in an adult in good health. The chain's CDR3 is CASSTGQGLTNYGYTF. The CDR3, as DNA: TGTGCCAGCAGTACGGGACAGGGGCTAACTAACTATGGCTACACCTTC.